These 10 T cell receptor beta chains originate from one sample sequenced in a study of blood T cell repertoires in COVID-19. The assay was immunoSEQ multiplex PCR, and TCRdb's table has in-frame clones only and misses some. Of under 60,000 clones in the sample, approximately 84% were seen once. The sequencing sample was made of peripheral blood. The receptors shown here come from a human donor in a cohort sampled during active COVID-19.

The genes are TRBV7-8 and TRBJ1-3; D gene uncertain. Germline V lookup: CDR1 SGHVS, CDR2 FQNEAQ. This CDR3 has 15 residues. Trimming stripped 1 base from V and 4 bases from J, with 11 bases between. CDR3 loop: CASSLGGYPGNTIYF. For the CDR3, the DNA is TGTGCCAGCAGCTTAGGAGGATACCCGGGAAACACCATATATTTT. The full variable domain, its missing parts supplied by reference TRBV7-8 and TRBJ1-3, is GAGVSQSPRYKVAKRGQDVALRCDPISGHVSLFWYQQALGQGPEFLTYFQNEAQLDKSGLPSDRFFAERPEGSVSTLKIQRTQQEDSAVYLCASSLGGYPGNTIYFGEGSWLTVV.

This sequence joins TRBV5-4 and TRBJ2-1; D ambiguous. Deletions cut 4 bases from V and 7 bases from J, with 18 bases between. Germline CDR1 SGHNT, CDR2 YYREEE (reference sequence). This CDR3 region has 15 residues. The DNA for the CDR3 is TGTGCCAGCAGCGGCGTCTCTTTGAACGGGAATGAGCAGTTCTTC. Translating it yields CASSGVSLNGNEQFF.

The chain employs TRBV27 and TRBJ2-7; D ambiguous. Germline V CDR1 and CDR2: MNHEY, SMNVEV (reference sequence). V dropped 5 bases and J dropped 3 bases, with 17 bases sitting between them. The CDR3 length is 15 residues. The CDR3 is CASSPKEWNYYEQYF. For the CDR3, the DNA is TGTGCCAGCAGTCCCAAGGAGTGGAACTACTACGAGCAGTACTTC.

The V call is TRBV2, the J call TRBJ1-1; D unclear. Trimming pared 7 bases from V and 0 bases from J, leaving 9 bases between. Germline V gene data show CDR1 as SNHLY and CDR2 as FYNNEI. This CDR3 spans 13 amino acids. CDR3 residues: CASKIQVNTEAFF. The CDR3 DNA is TGTGCCAGCAAGATCCAGGTGAACACTGAAGCTTTCTTT. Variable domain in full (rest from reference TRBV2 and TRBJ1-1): EPEVTQTPSHQVTQMGQEVILRCVPISNHLYFYWYRQILGQKVEFLVSFYNNEISEKSEIFDDQFSVERPDGSNFTLKIRSTKLEDSAMYFCASKIQVNTEAFFGQGTRLTVV.

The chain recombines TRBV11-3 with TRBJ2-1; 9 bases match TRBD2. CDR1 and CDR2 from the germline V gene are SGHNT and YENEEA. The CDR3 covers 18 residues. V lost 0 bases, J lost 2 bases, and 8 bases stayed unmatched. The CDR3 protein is CASSLESRGGVPYNEQFF. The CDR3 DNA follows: TGTGCCAGCAGCTTAGAATCCCGCGGGGGGGTCCCCTACAATGAGCAGTTCTTC.

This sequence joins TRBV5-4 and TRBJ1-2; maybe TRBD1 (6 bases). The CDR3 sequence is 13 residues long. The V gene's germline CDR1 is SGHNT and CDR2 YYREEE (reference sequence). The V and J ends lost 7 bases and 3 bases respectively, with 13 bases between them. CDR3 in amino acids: CASGEGGDYGYTF. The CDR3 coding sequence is TGTGCCAGCGGCGAAGGGGGTGACTATGGCTACACCTTC.

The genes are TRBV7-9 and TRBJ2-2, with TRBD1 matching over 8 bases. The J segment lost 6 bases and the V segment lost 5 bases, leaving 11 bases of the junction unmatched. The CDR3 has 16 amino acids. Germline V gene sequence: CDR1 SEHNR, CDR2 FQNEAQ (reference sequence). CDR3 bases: TGTGCCAGCAGCATAAATTCCGGGACAGGCCCCGGGGAGCTGTTTTTT. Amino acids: CASSINSGTGPGELFF.

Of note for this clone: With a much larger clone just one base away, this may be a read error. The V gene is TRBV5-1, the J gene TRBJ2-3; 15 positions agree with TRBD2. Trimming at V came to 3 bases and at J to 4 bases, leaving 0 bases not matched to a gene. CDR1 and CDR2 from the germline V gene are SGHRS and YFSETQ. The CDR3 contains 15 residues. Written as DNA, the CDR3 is TGCGCCAGCAGCTGGACTAGCGGGAGGGCAGATACGCAGTATTTT. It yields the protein CASSWTSGRADTQYF.

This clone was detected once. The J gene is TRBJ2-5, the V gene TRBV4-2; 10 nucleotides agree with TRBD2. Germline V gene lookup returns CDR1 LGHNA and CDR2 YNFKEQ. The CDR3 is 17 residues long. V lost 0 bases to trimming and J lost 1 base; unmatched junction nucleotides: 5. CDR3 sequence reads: CASSQDFTSGAQETQYF. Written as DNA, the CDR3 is TGTGCCAGCAGCCAAGATTTTACTAGCGGGGCCCAAGAGACCCAGTACTTC.

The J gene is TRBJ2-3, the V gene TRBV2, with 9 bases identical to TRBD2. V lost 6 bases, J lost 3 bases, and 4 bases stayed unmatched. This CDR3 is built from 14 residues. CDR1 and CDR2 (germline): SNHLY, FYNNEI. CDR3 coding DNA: TGTGCCAGCAGGGATGGACTAGCGACAGATACGCAGTATTTT. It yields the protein CASRDGLATDTQYF.